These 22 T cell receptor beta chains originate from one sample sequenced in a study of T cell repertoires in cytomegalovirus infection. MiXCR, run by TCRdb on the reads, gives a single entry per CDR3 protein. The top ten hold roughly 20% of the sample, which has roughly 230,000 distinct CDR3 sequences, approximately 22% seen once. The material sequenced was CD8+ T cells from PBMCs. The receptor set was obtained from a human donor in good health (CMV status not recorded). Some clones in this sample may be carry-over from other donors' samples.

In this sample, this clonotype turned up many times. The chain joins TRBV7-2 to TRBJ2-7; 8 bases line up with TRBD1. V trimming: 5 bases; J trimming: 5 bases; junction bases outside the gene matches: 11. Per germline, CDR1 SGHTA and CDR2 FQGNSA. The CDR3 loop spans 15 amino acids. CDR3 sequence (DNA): TGTGCCAGCAGCCCTGGTACGACAGGGGAGGACGAGCAGTACTTC. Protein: CASSPGTTGEDEQYF.

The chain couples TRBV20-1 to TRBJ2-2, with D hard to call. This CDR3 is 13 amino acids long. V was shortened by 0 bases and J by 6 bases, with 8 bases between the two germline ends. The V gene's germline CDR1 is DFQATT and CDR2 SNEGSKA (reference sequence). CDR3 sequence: CSARDRGPGELFF. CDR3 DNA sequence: TGCAGTGCTAGAGATAGAGGACCCGGGGAGCTGTTTTTT.

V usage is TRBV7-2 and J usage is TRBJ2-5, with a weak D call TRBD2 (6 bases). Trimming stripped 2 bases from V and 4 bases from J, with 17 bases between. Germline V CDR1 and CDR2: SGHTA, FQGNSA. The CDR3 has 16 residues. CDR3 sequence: CASSLRPPGLLETQYF. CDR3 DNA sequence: TGTGCCAGCAGCTTAAGGCCCCCGGGACTCCTAGAGACCCAGTACTTC.

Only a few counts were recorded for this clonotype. The chain's CDR3 is CASSLGQGTSNQPQHF. The DNA of the CDR3 is TGTGCCAGCAGTTTAGGGCAGGGGACGAGCAATCAGCCCCAGCATTTT. The gene calls are TRBV12-3 or TRBV12-4 and TRBJ1-5; a possible D gene is TRBD1 (6 bases). The CDR3 extends over 16 amino acids. V lost 1 base to trimming and J lost 1 base, with 11 bases between them.

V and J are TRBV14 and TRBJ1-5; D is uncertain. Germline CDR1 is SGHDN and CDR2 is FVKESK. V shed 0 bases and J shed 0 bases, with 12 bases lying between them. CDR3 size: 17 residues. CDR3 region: CASSQEGRFYSNQPQHF. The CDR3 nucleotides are TGTGCCAGCAGCCAAGAGGGTCGGTTCTATAGCAATCAGCCCCAGCATTTT.

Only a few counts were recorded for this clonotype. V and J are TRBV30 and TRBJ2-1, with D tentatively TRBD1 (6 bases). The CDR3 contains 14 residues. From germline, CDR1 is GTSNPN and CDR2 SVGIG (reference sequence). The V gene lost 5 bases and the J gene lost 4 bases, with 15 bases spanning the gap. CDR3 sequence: CAWEPGAGYNEQFF. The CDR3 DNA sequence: TGTGCCTGGGAGCCAGGGGCAGGGTACAATGAGCAGTTCTTC.

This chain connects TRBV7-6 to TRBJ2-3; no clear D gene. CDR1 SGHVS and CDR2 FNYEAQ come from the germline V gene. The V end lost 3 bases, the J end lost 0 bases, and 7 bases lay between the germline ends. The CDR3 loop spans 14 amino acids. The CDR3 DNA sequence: TGTGCCAGCAGCTTGACCTCTAGCACAGATACGCAGTATTTT. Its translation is CASSLTSSTDTQYF.

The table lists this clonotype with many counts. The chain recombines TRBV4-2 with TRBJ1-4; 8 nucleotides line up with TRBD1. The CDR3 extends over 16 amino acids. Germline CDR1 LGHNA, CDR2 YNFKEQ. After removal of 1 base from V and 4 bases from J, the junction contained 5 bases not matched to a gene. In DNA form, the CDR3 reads TGTGCCAGCAGCCAAGGACAGGGGACCTTTAATGAAAAACTGTTTTTT. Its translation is CASSQGQGTFNEKLFF.

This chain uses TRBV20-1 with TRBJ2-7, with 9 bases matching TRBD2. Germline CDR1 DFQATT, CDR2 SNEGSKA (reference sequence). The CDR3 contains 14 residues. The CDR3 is CSVGGGDTPYEQYF. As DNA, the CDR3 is TGCAGCGTAGGCGGGGGGGACACCCCCTACGAGCAGTACTTC.

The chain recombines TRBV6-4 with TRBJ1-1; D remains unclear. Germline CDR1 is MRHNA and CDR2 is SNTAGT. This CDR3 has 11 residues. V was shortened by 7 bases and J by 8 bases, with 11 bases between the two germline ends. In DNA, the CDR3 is TGTGCCAGCACGATCGGGAACGAAGCTTTCTTT. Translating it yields CASTIGNEAFF.

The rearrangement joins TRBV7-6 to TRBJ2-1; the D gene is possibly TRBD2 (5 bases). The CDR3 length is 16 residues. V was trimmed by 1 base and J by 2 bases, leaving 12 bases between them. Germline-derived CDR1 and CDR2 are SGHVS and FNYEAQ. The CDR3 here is CASSLDPDGTYNEQFF. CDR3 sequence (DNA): TGTGCCAGCAGCTTAGACCCGGACGGGACCTACAATGAGCAGTTCTTC.

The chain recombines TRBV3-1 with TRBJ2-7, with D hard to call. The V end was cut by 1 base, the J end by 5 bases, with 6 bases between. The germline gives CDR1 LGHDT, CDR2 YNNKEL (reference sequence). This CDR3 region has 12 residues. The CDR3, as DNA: TGTGCCAGCAGCCAAGGCTATAACGAGCAGTACTTC. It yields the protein CASSQGYNEQYF.

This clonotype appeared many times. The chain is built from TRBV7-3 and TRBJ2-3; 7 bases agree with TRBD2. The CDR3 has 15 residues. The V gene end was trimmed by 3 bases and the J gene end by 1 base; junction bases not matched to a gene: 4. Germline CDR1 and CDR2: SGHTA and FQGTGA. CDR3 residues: CASSLGGIGTDTQYF. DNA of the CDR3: TGTGCCAGCAGCTTGGGGGGGATCGGCACAGATACGCAGTATTTT.

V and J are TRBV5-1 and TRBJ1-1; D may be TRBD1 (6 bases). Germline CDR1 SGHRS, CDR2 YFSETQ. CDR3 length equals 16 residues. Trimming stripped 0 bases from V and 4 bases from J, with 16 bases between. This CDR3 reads CASSLDSEGGGTEAFF. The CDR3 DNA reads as TGCGCCAGCAGCTTGGACTCAGAGGGGGGAGGCACTGAAGCTTTCTTT. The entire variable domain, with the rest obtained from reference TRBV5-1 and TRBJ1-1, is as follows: KAGVTQTPRYLIKTRGQQVTLSCSPISGHRSVSWYQQTPGQGLQFLFEYFSETQRNKGNFPGRFSGRQFSNSRSEMNVSTLELGDSALYLCASSLDSEGGGTEAFFGQGTRLTVV.

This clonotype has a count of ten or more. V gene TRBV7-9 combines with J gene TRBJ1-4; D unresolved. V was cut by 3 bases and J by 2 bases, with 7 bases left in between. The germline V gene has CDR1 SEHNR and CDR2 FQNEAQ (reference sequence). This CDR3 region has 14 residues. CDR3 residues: CASSFGPTNEKLFF. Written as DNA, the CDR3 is TGTGCCAGCAGCTTCGGACCTACTAATGAAAAACTGTTTTTT.

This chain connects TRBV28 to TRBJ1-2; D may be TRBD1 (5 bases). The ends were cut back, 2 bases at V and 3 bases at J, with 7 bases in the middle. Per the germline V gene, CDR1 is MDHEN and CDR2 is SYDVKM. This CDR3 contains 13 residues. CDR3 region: CASSLRQYYGYTF. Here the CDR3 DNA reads TGTGCCAGCAGTTTAAGACAGTACTATGGCTACACCTTC.

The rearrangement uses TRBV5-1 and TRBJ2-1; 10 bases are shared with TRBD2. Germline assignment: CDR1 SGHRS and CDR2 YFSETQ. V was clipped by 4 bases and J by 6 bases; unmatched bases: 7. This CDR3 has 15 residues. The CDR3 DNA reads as TGCGCCAGCAGCCTTAGCGGGGGGTCCCCCAATGAGCAGTTCTTC. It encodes CASSLSGGSPNEQFF.

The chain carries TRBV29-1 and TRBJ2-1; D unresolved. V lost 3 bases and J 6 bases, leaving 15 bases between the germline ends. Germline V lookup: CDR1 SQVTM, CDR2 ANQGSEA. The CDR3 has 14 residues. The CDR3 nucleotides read TGCAGCGTTGATCCCAGCGTGGCGATCAATGAGCAGTTCTTC. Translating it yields CSVDPSVAINEQFF.

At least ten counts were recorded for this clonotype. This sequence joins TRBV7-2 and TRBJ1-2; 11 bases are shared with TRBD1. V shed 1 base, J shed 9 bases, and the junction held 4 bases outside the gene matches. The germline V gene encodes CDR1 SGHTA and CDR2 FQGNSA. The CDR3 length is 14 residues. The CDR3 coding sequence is TGTGCCAGCAGCTTAGTCGGGACAGGGGGTAGCTACACCTTC. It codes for CASSLVGTGGSYTF.

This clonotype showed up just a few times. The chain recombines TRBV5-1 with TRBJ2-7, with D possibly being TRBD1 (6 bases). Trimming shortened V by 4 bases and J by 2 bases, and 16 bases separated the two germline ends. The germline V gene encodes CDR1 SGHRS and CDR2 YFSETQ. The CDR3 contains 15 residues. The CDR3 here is CASSIAGTPTYEQYF. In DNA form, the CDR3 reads TGCGCCAGCAGCATAGCCGGGACACCTACCTACGAGCAGTACTTC.

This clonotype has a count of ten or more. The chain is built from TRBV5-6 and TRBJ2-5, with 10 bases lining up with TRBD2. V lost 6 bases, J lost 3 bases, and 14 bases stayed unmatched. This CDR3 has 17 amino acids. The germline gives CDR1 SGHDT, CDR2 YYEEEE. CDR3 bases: TGTGCCAGCAACCCCCGTTACGGCCTAGCGGGGGAAGAGACCCAGTACTTC. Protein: CASNPRYGLAGEETQYF.

The DNA for the CDR3 is TGTGCCAGCAGTTACTCAGGGCTAGCGGGGGGCGGAGGAGAGACCCAGTACTTC. Its translation: CASSYSGLAGGGGETQYF. The chain has TRBV6-6 and TRBJ2-5; 11 nucleotides agree with TRBD2. The CDR3 has 18 amino acids. The germline gives CDR1 MNHNY, CDR2 SVGAGI (reference sequence). The V gene end was trimmed by 0 bases and the J gene end by 4 bases; junction bases not matched to a gene: 10.